This is a list of T cell receptor beta chains from one sample in a study of T cell changes during pregnancy in multiple sclerosis. Sequenced by immunoSEQ multiplex PCR; TCRdb stores in-frame clones only, minus some. The sample comprises more than 50,000 clones, roughly 90% of which are singletons, and roughly 3.3% rests with the top ten. Specimen: peripheral blood, collected in the first trimester of pregnancy. These receptors originate from a female donor in good health, enrolled as a control in a pregnancy study. The CDR3 runs from the conserved cysteine through the conserved F or W. The D gene is left open where the match is weak. Expanded clones are given a class, and other clones once, few, many or no size at all.

TRBJ1-4,once,13,-,TRBV6-6,CASRGGSNEKLFF,TGTGCCAGCAGGGGGGGATCTAATGAAAAACTGTTTTTT
TRBJ2-7,-,13,-,TRBV6-5,CASSRDLEREQYF,TGTGCCAGCAGCCGGGACTTAGAACGCGAGCAGTACTTC
TRBJ2-7,-,16,TRBD2,TRBV27,CASSFRSTSGREVQYF,TGTGCCAGCAGTTTCCGCTCGACTAGCGGGAGAGAAGTGCAGTACTTC
TRBJ2-1,-,15,TRBD2,TRBV11-1,CASSLRERGNNEQFF,TGTGCCAGCAGCTTACGGGAGCGGGGGAACAATGAGCAGTTCTTC
TRBJ1-1,few,14,-,TRBV9,CASSVGQWNTEAFF,TGTGCCAGCAGCGTCGGACAGTGGAACACTGAAGCTTTCTTT
TRBJ1-2,-,15,-,TRBV4-3,CASSQDRGGAGGYTF,TGCGCCAGCAGCCAAGATCGAGGAGGGGCGGGTGGCTACACCTTC
TRBJ2-7,once,11,-,TRBV11-2,CAVEGGYEQYF,TGTGCCGTCGAGGGTGGCTACGAGCAGTACTTC
TRBJ2-3,-,14,-,TRBV11-1,CASSSGLITDTQYF,TGTGCCAGCAGCTCTGGCCTGATCACAGATACGCAGTATTTT
TRBJ1-5,-,13,-,TRBV5-1,CASRLSENQPQHF,TGCGCCAGCAGACTTTCCGAGAATCAGCCCCAGCATTTT
TRBJ2-4,-,16,TRBD2,TRBV7-3,CASSHGGGAGKNIQYF,TGTGCCAGCAGCCACGGCGGGGGGGCGGGCAAAAACATTCAGTACTTC
TRBJ2-7,-,16,-,TRBV7-2,CASSWGTGLPSYEQYF,TGTGCCAGCAGCTGGGGGACGGGACTCCCCTCCTACGAGCAGTACTTC
TRBJ1-2,-,15,-,TRBV29-1,CSGDTGIGGRGGYTF,TGCAGCGGGGACACAGGGATAGGTGGTCGAGGCGGCTACACCTTC
TRBJ2-5,-,17,TRBD2,TRBV5-4,CASSLAKASGAQETQYF,TGTGCCAGCAGCTTGGCCAAGGCTAGCGGGGCTCAAGAGACCCAGTACTTC
TRBJ2-2,-,14,-,TRBV7-2,CASSLRQNTGELFF,TGTGCCAGCAGCCTTCGACAGAACACCGGGGAGCTGTTTTTT
TRBJ1-2,-,14,-,TRBV5-6,CASSSYREENGYTF,TGTGCCAGCAGCTCATACAGGGAAGAGAATGGCTACACCTTC
TRBJ2-7,-,13,-,TRBV29-1,CSVADSTMDEQYF,TGCAGCGTTGCGGACAGCACCATGGACGAGCAGTACTTC
TRBJ2-5,-,15,-,TRBV7-7,CASSLGASEEETQYF,TGTGCCAGCAGCTTAGGGGCTAGCGAAGAAGAGACCCAGTACTTC
TRBJ1-2,-,18,TRBD1,TRBV9,CASSKPGTGGPFNYGYTF,TGTGCCAGCAGCAAACCCGGGACAGGGGGCCCCTTTAACTATGGCTACACCTTC
TRBJ2-7,-,16,-,TRBV4-1,CASSQVGPSLTYEQYF,TGCGCCAGCAGCCAAGTAGGGCCTAGCCTAACCTACGAGCAGTACTTC
TRBJ1-5,-,15,-,TRBV21-1,CASSKGQGARQPQHF,TGTGCCAGCAGCAAGGGACAGGGGGCTCGACAGCCCCAGCATTTT
TRBJ1-4,-,14,TRBD1,TRBV28,CASRLGTVWGKLFF,TGTGCCAGCAGACTTGGGACAGTCTGGGGAAAACTGTTTTTT
TRBJ1-2,-,19,-,TRBV7-9,CASSSTSPVGGTPNYGYTF,TGTGCCAGCAGCTCCACGTCGCCCGTCGGGGGAACCCCTAACTATGGCTACACCTTC